These 10 T cell receptor beta chains were sequenced from one sample in a study of blood T cells in healthy people across ages. It was with a sample-barcoded 5' primer and a J-beta primer mix that a second PCR of about 6 to 12 cycles was run. TCRdb analysed the 5' RACE reads with MiXCR anew, one entry per CDR3 protein. The data contain about 1.5 million distinct CDR3 sequences, less than 45% of them singletons. Material: blood. Every receptor here comes from a young woman in good health.

This clonotype appeared a few times. This chain uses TRBV9 with TRBJ2-1; the D gene is possibly TRBD2 (6 bases). Germline values: CDR1 SGDLS, CDR2 YYNGEE. This CDR3 has 14 amino acids. V lost 7 bases to trimming and J lost 0 bases, with 11 bases between them. The CDR3, as DNA: TGTGCCAGCGGGGGGAAATCCTCCTACAATGAGCAGTTCTTC. Amino acid sequence: CASGGKSSYNEQFF.

V and J are TRBV20-1 and TRBJ2-7; D is perhaps TRBD1 (6 bases). Germline assignment: CDR1 DFQATT and CDR2 SNEGSKA (reference sequence). V lost 3 bases, J lost 1 base, and 16 bases lay in between. The CDR3 loop spans 15 amino acids. The CDR3 nucleotides are TGCAGTGCTAGCCCCCGGACAGACCTTTCCTACGAGCAGTACTTC. It is translated as CSASPRTDLSYEQYF.

V is TRBV10-3 and J is TRBJ2-5, with unresolved D. The germline V and J ends were trimmed by 1 base and 2 bases, with 8 bases remaining between them. This CDR3 region has 14 residues. CDR1 and CDR2 from the germline V gene are ENHRY and SYGVKD. The CDR3 coding sequence is TGTGCCATCAGTGAGTTCTCGGAACAAGAGACCCAGTACTTC. This translates into CAISEFSEQETQYF.

This clonotype was seen only a few times. The V and J genes are TRBV20-1 and TRBJ2-7; weak D call: TRBD2 (6 bases). V gave up 6 bases and J gave up 7 bases, with 19 bases separating them. The CDR3 runs 13 residues. Germline CDR1 is DFQATT and CDR2 is SNEGSKA (reference sequence). CDR3 loop: CSAKTRDTTEQYF. The CDR3 DNA is TGCAGTGCCAAGACTAGGGATACGACGGAGCAGTACTTC.

This clonotype was picked up a small number of times. The chain carries TRBV20-1 and TRBJ2-3; TRBD2 aligns across 7 bases. J gave up 0 bases and V 0 bases, and 6 bases lay outside the gene matches. CDR3 length: 16 amino acids. Germline lookup yields CDR1 DFQATT and CDR2 SNEGSKA (reference sequence). In DNA, the CDR3 is TGCAGTGCTAGAGATATGCGGCGGGAGAGCACAGATACGCAGTATTTT. Its protein product is CSARDMRRESTDTQYF.

This clonotype has ten or more counts. J is TRBJ1-1 and V is TRBV20-1; 9 nucleotides line up with TRBD1. Germline lookup yields CDR1 DFQATT and CDR2 SNEGSKA (reference sequence). J lost 3 bases, V lost 6 bases, and 8 bases had no gene match. This CDR3 has 14 amino acids. This chain's CDR3 is CSAKTGGGDTEAFF. In DNA form, the CDR3 reads TGCAGTGCCAAGACAGGGGGTGGGGACACTGAAGCTTTCTTT.

This clonotype was seen just once. The CDR3 loop is CASMFGTGYTGELFF. As DNA, the CDR3 is TGTGCCAGCATGTTCGGGACAGGGTACACCGGGGAGCTGTTTTTT. The chain recombines TRBV28 with TRBJ2-2; 9 bases map to TRBD1. The CDR3 is 15 amino acids. V lost 7 bases and J lost 3; bases outside the gene matches: 6. CDR1 is MDHEN and CDR2 is SYDVKM in the germline V gene.

The V and J genes are TRBV6-5 and TRBJ2-7; tentatively, D is TRBD1 (5 bases). This CDR3 comprises 16 residues. CDR1 is MNHEY, CDR2 SVGAGI, per germline. The V gene lost 0 bases and the J gene lost 2 bases, with 14 bases spanning the gap. Here the CDR3 DNA reads TGTGCCAGCAGTTACTCCCGACAGAGCCGACCCTACGAGCAGTACTTC. Its translation: CASSYSRQSRPYEQYF.

The V and J genes are TRBV12-3 or TRBV12-4 and TRBJ1-1; D is perhaps TRBD1 (5 bases). V was clipped by 5 bases and J by 1 base, with 11 bases between them. The CDR3 is made up of 14 amino acids. CDR3 amino acids: CASSRGRPNTEAFF. DNA for the CDR3: TGTGCCAGCAGTAGGGGACGGCCGAACACTGAAGCTTTCTTT.

DNA of the CDR3: TGTGCCAGCAGTGTATCACAGGTAATCTACGAGCAGTACTTC. Its translation is CASSVSQVIYEQYF. The rearrangement links TRBV6-1 to TRBJ2-7, with D possibly matching TRBD1 (5 bases). Deletions cut 4 bases from V and 3 bases from J, with 13 bases between. The CDR3 spans 14 residues. CDR1 is MNHNS, CDR2 SASEGT, per germline.